The clone carrying this T cell receptor (beta chain) showed up just once. The PCR contained 60 Vbeta and 13 Jbeta primers. TCRdb's table, derived via immunoSEQ multiplex PCR, lists solely in-frame clones and lacks some. The table has tens of thousands of clones, about 84% seen once; the top ten hold 1.4%. This sample is drawn from a study of cytomegalovirus exposure and HLA in healthy donors. The source is a female donor in good health and CMV-seronegative. The sequenced sample was PBMCs.

The CDR3 nucleotides are TGCGCCAGCAGCTTGGTGGCAGACTATGGCTACACCTTC. Amino acid sequence: CASSLVADYGYTF. V and J are TRBV5-1 and TRBJ1-2; no definite D call. Germline values: CDR1 SGHRS, CDR2 YFSETQ. The V end lost 0 bases, the J end lost 3 bases, and 6 bases lay between the germline ends. This CDR3 is built from 13 residues. Complete variable domain (other parts from reference TRBV5-1 and TRBJ1-2): KAGVTQTPRYLIKTRGQQVTLSCSPISGHRSVSWYQQTPGQGLQFLFEYFSETQRNKGNFPGRFSGRQFSNSRSEMNVSTLELGDSALYLCASSLVADYGYTFGSGTRLTVV.